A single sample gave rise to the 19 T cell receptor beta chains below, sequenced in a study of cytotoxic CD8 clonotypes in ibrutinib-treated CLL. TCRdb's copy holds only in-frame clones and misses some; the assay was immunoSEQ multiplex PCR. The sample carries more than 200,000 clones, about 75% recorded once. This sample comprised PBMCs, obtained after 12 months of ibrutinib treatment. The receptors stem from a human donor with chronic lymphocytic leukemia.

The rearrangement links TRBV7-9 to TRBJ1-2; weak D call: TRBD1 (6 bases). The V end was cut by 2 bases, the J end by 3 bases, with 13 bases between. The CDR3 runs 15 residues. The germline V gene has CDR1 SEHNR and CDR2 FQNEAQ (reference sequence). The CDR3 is CASSLSGAKDYGYTF. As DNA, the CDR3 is TGTGCCAGCAGCTTATCAGGGGCGAAGGACTATGGCTACACCTTC.

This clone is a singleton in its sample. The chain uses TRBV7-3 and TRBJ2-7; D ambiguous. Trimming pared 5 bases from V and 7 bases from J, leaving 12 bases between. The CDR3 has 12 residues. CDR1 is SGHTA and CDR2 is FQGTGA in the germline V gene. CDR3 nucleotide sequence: TGTGCCAGCAGCCAGCCCCGACGTGAGCAGTACTTC. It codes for CASSQPRREQYF. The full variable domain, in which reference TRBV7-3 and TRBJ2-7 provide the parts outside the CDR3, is GAGVSQTPSNKVTEKGKYVELRCDPISGHTALYWYRQSLGQGPEFLIYFQGTGAADDSGLPNDRFFAVRPEGSVSTLKIQRTERGDSAVYLCASSQPRREQYFGPGTRLTVT.

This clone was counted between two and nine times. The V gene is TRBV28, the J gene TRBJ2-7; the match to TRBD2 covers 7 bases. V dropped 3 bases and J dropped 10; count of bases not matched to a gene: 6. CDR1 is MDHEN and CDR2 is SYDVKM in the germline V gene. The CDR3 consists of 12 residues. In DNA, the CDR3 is TGTGCCAGCAGTTTGCGGGAGTCAGGACAGTACTTC. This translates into CASSLRESGQYF.

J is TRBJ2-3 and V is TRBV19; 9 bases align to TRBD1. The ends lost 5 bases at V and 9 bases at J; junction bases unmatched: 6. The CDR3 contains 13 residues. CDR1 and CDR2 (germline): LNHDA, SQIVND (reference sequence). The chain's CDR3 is CASSQRQGVTQYF. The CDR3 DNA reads TGTGCCAGTAGTCAGAGACAGGGGGTAACGCAGTATTTT.

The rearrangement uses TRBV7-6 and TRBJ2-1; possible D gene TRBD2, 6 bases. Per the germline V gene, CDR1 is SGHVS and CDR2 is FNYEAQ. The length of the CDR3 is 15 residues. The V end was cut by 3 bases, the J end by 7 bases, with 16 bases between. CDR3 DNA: TGTGCCAGCAGCTTTTACGGGAGTTTTCGTAATGAGCAGTTCTTC. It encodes CASSFYGSFRNEQFF.

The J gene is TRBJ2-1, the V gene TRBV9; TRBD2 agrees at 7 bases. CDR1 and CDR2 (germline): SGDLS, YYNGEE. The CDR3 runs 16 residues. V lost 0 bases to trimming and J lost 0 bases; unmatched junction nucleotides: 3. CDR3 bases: TGTGCCAGCAGCGTAGGGGGCGGGGGCTCCTACAATGAGCAGTTCTTC. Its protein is CASSVGGGGSYNEQFF.

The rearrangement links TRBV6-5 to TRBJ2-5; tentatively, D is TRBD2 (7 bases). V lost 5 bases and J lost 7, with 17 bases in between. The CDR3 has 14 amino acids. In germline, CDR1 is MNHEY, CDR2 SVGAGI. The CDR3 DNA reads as TGTGCCAGCAGTCGTGGACTAGGGGGTTGGACCCAGTACTTC. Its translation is CASSRGLGGWTQYF.

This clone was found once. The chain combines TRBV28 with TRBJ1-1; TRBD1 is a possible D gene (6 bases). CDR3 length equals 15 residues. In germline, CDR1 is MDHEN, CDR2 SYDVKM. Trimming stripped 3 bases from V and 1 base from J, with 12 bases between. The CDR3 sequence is CASSFRGTRNTEAFF. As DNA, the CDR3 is TGTGCCAGCAGTTTTCGAGGGACACGGAACACTGAAGCTTTCTTT.

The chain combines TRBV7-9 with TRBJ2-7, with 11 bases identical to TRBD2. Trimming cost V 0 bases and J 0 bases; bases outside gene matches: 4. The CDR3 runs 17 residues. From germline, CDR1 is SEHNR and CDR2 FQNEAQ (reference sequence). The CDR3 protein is CASSLAGTSGSSYEQYF. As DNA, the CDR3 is TGTGCCAGCAGCTTAGCCGGGACTAGCGGCAGCTCCTACGAGCAGTACTTC. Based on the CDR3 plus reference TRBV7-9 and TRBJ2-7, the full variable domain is DTGVSQNPRHKITKRGQNVTFRCDPISEHNRLYWYRQTLGQGPEFLTYFQNEAQLEKSRLLSDRFSAERPKGSFSTLEIQRTEQGDSAMYLCASSLAGTSGSSYEQYFGPGTRLTVT.

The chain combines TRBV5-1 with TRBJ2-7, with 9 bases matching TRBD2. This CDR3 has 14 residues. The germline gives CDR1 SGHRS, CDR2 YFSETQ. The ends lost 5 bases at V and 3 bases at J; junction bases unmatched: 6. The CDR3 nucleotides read TGCGCCAGCAGAAGCCTAGCGGGGAACTACGAGCAGTACTTC. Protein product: CASRSLAGNYEQYF.

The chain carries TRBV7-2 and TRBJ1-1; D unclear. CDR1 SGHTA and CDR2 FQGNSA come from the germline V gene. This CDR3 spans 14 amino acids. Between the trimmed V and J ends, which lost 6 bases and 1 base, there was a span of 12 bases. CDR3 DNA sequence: TGTGCCAGCAGGACTCGGGAGCGGAACACTGAAGCTTTCTTT. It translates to CASRTRERNTEAFF.

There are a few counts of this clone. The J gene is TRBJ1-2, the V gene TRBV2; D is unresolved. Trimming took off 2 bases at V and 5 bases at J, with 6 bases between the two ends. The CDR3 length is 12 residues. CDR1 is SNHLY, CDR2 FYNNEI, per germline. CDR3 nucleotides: TGTGCCAGCAGTGAAAGGGAATATGGCTACACCTTC. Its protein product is CASSEREYGYTF.

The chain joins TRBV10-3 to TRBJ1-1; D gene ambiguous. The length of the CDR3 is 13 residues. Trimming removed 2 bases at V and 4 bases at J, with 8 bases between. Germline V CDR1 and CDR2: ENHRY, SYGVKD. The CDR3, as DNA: TGTGCCATCAGTGAGACGCCCAGCACTGAAGCTTTCTTT. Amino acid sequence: CAISETPSTEAFF.

Written as DNA, the CDR3 is TGTGCCAGCAGCATTATCTCGGGGGATCAGCCCCAGCATTTT. Amino acid sequence: CASSIISGDQPQHF. The chain carries TRBV5-6 and TRBJ1-5; D perhaps matches TRBD1 (5 bases). This CDR3 has 14 amino acids. CDR1 and CDR2 (germline): SGHDT, YYEEEE. V lost 4 bases, J lost 5 bases, and 13 bases lay in between.

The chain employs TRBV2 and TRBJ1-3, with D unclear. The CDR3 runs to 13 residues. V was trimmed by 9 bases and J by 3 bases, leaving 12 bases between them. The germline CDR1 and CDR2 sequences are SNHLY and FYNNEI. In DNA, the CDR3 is TGTGCCAGGAAGGTAGTAGTTGGAAACACCATATATTTT. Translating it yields CARKVVVGNTIYF.

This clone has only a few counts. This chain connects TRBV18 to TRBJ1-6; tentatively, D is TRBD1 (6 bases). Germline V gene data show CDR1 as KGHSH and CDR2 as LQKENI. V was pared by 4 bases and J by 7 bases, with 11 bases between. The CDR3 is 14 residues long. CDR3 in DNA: TGTGCCAGCTCACGAGACAGGAGGAATTCACCCCTCCACTTT. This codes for CASSRDRRNSPLHF.

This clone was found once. The CDR3: CASSQGGLSGTGRAGELFF. Written as DNA, the CDR3 is TGTGCCAGCAGCCAAGGGGGCTTGAGTGGGACAGGGCGGGCCGGGGAGCTGTTTTTT. J is TRBJ2-2 and V is TRBV4-2, with 9 bases identical to TRBD1. The J segment lost 6 bases and the V segment lost 1 base, leaving 15 bases of the junction unmatched. The CDR3 is 19 residues long. Germline-derived CDR1 and CDR2 are LGHNA and YNFKEQ.

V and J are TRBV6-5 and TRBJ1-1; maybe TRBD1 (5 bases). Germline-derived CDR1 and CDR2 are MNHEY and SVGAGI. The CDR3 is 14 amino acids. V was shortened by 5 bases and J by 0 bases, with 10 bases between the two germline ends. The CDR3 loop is CASSEPGLNTEAFF. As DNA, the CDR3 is TGTGCCAGCAGTGAACCGGGACTGAACACTGAAGCTTTCTTT.

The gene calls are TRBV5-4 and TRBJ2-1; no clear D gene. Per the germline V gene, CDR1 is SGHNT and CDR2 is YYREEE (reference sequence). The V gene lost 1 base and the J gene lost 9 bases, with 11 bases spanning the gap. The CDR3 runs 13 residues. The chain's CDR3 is CASSLSSPREQFF. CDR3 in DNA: TGTGCCAGCAGCTTGAGTTCCCCCCGTGAGCAGTTCTTC.